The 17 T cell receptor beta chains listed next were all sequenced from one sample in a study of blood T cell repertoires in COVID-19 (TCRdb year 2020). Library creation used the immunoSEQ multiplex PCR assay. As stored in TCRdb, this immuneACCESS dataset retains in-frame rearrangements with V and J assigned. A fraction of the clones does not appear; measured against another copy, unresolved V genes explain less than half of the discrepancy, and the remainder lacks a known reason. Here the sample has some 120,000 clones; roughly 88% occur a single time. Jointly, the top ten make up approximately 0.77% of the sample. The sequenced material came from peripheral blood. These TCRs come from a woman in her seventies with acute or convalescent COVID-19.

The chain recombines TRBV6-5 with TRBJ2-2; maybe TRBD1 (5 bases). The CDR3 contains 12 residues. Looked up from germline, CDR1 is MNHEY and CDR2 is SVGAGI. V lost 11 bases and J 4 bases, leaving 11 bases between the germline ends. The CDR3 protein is CAARQGTGELFF. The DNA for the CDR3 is TGTGCCGCCCGGCAGGGCACCGGGGAGCTGTTTTTT.

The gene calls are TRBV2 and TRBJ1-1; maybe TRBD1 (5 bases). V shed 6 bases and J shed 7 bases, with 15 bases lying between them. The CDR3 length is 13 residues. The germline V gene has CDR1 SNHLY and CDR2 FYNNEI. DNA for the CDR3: TGTGCCAGCAGGAGGGACTGGGAGGGTGAAGCTTTCTTT. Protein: CASRRDWEGEAFF.

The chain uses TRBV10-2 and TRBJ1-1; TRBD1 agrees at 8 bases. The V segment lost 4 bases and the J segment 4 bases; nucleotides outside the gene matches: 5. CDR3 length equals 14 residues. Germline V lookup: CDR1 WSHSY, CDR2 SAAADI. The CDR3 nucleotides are TGCGCCAGCAGTGTTAGCAGGGGGCCCACTGAAGCTTTCTTT. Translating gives CASSVSRGPTEAFF.

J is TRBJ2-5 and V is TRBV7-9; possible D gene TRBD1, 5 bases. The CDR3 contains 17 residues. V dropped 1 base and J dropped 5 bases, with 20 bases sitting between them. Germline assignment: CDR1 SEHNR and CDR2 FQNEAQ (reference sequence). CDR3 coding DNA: TGTGCCAGCAGCTTAGTGGCAGGGCCAAACGCATTGGAGACCCAGTACTTC. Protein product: CASSLVAGPNALETQYF.

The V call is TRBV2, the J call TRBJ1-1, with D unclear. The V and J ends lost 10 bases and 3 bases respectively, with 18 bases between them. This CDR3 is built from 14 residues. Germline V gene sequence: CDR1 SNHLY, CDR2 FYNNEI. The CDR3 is CATRNPGIYTEAFF. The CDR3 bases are TGTGCCACCAGGAACCCAGGCATTTACACTGAAGCTTTCTTT.

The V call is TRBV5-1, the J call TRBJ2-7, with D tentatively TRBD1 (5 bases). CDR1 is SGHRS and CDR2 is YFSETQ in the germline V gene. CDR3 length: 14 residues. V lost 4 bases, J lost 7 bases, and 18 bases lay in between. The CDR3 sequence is CASSLETDAREQYF. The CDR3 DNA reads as TGCGCCAGCAGCCTCGAGACAGATGCGCGGGAGCAGTACTTC.

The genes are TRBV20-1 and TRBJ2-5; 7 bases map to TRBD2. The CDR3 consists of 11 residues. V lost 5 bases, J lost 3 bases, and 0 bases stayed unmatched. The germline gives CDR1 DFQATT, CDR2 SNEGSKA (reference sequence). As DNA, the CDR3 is TGCAGTGCTGGGGGGGAAGAGACCCAGTACTTC. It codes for CSAGGEETQYF.

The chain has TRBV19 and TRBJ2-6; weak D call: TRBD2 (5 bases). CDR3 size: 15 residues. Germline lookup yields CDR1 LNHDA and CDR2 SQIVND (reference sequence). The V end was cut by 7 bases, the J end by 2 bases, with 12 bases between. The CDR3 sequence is CASTGRTPGANVLTF. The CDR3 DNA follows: TGTGCCAGTACGGGAAGGACTCCTGGGGCCAACGTCCTGACTTTC. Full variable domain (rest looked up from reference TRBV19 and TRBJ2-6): DGGITQSPKYLFRKEGQNVTLSCEQNLNHDAMYWYRQDPGQGLRLIYYSQIVNDFQKGDIAEGYSVSREKKESFPLTVTSAQKNPTAFYLCASTGRTPGANVLTFGAGSRLTVL.

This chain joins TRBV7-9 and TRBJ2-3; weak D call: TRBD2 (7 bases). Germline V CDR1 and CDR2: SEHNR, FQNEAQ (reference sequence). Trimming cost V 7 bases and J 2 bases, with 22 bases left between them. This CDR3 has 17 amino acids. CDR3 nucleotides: TGTGCCAGCACAAACCAGGAGGGGGGGACGCCCACAGATACGCAGTATTTT. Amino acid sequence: CASTNQEGGTPTDTQYF.

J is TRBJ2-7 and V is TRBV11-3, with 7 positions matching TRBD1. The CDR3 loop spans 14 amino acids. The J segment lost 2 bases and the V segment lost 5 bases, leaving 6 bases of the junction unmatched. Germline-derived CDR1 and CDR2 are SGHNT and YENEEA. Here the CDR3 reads CASSHTGQTYEQYF. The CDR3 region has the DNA TGTGCCAGCAGCCACACGGGACAGACCTACGAGCAGTACTTC.

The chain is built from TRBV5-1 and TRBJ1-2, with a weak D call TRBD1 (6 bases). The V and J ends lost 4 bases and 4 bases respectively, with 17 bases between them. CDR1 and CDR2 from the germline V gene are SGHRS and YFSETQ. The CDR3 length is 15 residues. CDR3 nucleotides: TGCGCCAGCAGCGCTGCCACGGGACAAACCTATGGCTACACCTTC. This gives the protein CASSAATGQTYGYTF.

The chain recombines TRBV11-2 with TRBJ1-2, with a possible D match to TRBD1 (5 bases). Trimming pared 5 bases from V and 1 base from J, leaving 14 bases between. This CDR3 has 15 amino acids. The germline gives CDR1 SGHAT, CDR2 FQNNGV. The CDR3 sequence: CASSQGPGVNYGYTF. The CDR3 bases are TGTGCCAGCAGCCAAGGGCCGGGGGTTAACTATGGCTACACCTTC.

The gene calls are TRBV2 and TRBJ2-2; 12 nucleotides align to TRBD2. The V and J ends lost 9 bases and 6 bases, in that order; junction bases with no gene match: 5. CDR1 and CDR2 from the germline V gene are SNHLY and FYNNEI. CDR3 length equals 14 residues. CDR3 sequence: CASRRLAGAGELFF. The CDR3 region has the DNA TGTGCCAGTCGGAGACTAGCGGGGGCCGGGGAGCTGTTTTTT.

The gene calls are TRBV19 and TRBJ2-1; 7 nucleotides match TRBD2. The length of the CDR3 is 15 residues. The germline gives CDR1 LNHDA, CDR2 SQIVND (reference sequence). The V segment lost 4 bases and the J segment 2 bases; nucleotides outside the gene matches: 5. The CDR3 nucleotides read TGTGCCAGTAGTAGACCAACTAGCGCCTACAATGAGCAGTTCTTC. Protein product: CASSRPTSAYNEQFF.

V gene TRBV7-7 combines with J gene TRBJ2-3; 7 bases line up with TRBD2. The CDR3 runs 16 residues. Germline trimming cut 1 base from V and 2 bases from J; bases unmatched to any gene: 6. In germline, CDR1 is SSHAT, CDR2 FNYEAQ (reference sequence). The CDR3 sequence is CASSLGAGANTDTQYF. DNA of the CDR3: TGTGCCAGCAGCTTAGGCGCGGGAGCTAACACAGATACGCAGTATTTT.

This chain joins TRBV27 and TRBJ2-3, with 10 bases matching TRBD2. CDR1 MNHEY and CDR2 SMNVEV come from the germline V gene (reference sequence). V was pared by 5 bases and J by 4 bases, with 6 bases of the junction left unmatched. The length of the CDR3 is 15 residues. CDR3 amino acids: CASSRSLAGADTQYF. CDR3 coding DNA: TGTGCCAGCAGTAGATCCCTAGCGGGGGCAGATACGCAGTATTTT.

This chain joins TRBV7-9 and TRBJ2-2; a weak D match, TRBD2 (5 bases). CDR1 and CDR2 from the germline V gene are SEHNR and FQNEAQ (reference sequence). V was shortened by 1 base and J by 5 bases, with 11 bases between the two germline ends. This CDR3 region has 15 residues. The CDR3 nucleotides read TGTGCCAGCAGCTTAGGTGGCGCGGGTACCGGGGAGCTGTTTTTT. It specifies CASSLGGAGTGELFF.